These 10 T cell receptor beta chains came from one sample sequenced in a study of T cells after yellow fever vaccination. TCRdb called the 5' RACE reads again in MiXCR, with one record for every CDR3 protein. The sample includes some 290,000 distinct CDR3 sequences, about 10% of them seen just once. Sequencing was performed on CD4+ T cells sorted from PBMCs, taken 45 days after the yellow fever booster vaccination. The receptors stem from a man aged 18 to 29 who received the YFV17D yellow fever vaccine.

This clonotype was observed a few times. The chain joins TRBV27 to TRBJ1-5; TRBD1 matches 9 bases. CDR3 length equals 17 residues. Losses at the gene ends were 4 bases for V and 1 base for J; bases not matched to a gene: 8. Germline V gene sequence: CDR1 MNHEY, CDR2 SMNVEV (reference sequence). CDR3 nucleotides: TGTGCCAGCAGTTCCTACAGGGGGCTCTTGAGCAATCAGCCCCAGCATTTT. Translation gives CASSSYRGLLSNQPQHF.

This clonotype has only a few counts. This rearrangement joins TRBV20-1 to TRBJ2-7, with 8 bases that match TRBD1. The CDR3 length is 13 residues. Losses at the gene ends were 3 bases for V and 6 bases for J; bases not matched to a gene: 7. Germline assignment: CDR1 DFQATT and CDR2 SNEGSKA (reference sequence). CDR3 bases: TGCAGTGCTAGGCCAGGGGGCTGGGGCGAGCAGTACTTC. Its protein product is CSARPGGWGEQYF.

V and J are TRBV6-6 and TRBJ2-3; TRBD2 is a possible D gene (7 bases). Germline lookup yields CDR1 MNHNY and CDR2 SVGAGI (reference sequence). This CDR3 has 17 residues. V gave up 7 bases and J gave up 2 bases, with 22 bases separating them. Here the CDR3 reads CASTMGGGSPTTDTQYF. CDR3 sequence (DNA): TGTGCCAGCACCATGGGGGGGGGCTCCCCAACCACAGATACGCAGTATTTT.

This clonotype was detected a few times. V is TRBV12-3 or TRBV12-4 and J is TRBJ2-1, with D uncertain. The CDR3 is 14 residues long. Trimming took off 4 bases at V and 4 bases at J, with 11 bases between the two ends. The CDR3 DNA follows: TGTGCCAGCAGTTACCAGGTGCGGTACAATGAGCAGTTCTTC. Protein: CASSYQVRYNEQFF.

As DNA, the CDR3 is TGTGCCAGCAGTTTCTGGCAGGGGGCAATAGCGGAGGGGGAGCAGTTCTTC. It translates to CASSFWQGAIAEGEQFF. The V call is TRBV12-3 or TRBV12-4, the J call TRBJ2-1; 8 bases agree with TRBD1. With 3 bases clipped from V and 10 bases from J, the junction kept 17 bases outside the gene matches. The CDR3 has 17 residues.

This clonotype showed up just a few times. The CDR3 spells CASSSGTAPDTEAFF. CDR3 DNA: TGTGCCAGCAGTTCCGGGACCGCCCCGGACACTGAAGCTTTCTTT. This chain connects TRBV2 to TRBJ1-1, with D maybe TRBD1 (5 bases). V dropped 5 bases and J dropped 3 bases, with 16 bases sitting between them. The CDR3 runs 15 residues. Per germline, CDR1 SNHLY and CDR2 FYNNEI.

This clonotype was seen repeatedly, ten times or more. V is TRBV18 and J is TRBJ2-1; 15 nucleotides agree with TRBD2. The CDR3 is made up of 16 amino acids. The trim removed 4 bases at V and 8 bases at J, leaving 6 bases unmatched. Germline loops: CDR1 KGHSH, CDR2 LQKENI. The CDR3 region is CASSRRTSGGADEQFF. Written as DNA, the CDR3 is TGTGCCAGCTCACGAAGGACTAGCGGGGGGGCTGATGAGCAGTTCTTC.

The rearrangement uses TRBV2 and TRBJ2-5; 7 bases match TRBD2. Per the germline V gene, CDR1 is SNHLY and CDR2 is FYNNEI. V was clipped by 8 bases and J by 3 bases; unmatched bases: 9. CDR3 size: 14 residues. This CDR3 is CASVMGLSEETQYF. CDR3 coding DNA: TGTGCCAGCGTAATGGGACTATCTGAAGAGACCCAGTACTTC.

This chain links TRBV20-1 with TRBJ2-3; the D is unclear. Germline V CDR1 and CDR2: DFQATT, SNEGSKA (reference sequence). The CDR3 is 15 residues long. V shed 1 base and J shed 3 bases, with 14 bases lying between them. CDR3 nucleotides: TGCAGTGCTAGAGTATCGAGCCGTGTGACAGATACGCAGTATTTT. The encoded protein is CSARVSSRVTDTQYF.

The CDR3 nucleotides are TGTGCCAGCCGCTACATGGATACGCAGTATTTT. Its protein is CASRYMDTQYF. This chain uses TRBV6-2 or TRBV6-3 with TRBJ2-3, with D hard to call. Looked up from germline, CDR1 is MNHEY and CDR2 is SVGEGT. V was shortened by 8 bases and J by 6 bases, with 9 bases between the two germline ends. This CDR3 region has 11 residues.